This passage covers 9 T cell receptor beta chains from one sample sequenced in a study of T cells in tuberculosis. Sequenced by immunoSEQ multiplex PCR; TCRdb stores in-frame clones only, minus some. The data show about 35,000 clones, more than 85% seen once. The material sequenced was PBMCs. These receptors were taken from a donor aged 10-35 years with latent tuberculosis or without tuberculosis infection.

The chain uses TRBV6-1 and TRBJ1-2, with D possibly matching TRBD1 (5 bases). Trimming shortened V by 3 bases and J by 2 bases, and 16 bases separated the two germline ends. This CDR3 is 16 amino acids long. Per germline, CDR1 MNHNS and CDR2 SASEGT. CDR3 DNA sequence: TGTGCCAGCAGTGATTTATTCGGGGCGGGGAACTATGGCTACACCTTC. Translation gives CASSDLFGAGNYGYTF.

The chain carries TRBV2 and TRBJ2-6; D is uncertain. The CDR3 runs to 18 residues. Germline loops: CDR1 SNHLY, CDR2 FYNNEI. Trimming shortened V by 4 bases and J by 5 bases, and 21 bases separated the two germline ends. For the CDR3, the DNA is TGTGCCAGCAGTGGACTGAGTTACCGATACAATCGGGCCAACGTCCTGACTTTC. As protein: CASSGLSYRYNRANVLTF.

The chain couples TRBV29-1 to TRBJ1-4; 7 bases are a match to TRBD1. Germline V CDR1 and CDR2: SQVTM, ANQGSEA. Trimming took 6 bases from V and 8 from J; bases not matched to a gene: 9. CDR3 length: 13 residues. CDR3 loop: CSVLQGNGEKLFF. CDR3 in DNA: TGCAGCGTGCTACAGGGGAACGGCGAAAAACTGTTTTTT.

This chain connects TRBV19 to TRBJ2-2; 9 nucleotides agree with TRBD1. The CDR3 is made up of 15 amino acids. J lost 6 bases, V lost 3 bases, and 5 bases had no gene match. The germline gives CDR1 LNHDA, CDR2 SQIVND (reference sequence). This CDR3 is CASSMGTGLAGELFF. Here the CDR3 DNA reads TGTGCCAGTAGTATGGGGACAGGGTTGGCCGGGGAGCTGTTTTTT.

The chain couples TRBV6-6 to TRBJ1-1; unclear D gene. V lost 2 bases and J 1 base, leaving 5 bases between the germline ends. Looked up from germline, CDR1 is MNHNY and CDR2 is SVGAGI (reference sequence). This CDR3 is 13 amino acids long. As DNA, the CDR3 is TGTGCCAGCAGTTACCCAGGGAACACTGAAGCTTTCTTT. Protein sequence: CASSYPGNTEAFF.

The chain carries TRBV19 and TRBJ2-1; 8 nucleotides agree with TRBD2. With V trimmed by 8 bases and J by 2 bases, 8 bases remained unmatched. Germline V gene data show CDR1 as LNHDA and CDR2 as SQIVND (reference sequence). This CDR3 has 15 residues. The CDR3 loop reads CASCRSSGAYNEQFF. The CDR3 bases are TGTGCCAGTTGCCGGAGTAGCGGGGCCTACAATGAGCAGTTCTTC.

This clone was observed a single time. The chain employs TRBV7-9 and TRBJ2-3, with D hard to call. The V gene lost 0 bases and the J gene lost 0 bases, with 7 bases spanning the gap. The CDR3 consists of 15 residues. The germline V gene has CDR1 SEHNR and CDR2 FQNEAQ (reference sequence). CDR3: CASSLAPSSTDTQYF. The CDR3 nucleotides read TGTGCCAGCAGCTTAGCTCCTTCTAGCACAGATACGCAGTATTTT.

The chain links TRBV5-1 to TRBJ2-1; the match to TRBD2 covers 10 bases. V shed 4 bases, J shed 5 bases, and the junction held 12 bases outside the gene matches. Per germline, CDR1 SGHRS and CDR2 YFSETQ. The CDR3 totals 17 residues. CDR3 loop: CASSPNVAGGSDNEQFF. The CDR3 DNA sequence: TGCGCCAGCAGCCCGAATGTAGCGGGGGGTTCCGACAATGAGCAGTTCTTC.

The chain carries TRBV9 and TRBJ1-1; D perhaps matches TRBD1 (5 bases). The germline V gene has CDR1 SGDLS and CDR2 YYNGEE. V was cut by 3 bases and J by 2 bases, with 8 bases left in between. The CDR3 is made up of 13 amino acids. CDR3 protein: CASSDRINTEAFF. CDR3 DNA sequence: TGTGCCAGCAGCGACAGGATAAACACTGAAGCTTTCTTT.